The source of this TCR beta chain is a study of blood T cell repertoires in COVID-19. Background on the study: Acute-phase and convalescent COVID-19 samples originated in the United States, Italy and Spain.

Original processing methods: Amplifying reference gene primers gave estimates of nucleated cell counts. Produced via immunoSEQ multiplex PCR; TCRdb's table is partial and in-frame only. V and J calls plus clone size are reproduced from that table; the DNA served to infer D and trimming. The table shows about 69,000 clones, with around 83% occurring only once. The CDR3 consists of 13 residues. Trimming removed 7 bases at V and 2 bases at J, with 9 bases between. CDR1 MNHEY and CDR2 SVGAGI come from the germline V gene. The TCR sequence derives from a human donor in a cohort sampled during active COVID-19. Sequenced material: peripheral blood. The chain uses TRBV6-5 and TRBJ2-1; D gene unclear. CDR3 in DNA: TGTGCCAGCACCCGAGGCCCCTACAATGAGCAGTTCTTC. Translation gives CASTRGPYNEQFF.